Listed here are 16 T cell receptor beta chains from one sample, sequenced in a study of blood T cell repertoires in COVID-19. Method: immunoSEQ multiplex PCR; TCRdb's copy keeps in-frame clones and lacks some. The sample contains tens of thousands of clones, about 88% of which appear only once. The sequenced sample was peripheral blood. The receptors were sampled from a man between 60 and 75 years old with active COVID-19.

The chain recombines TRBV27 with TRBJ1-6; no clear D gene. The CDR3 runs 13 residues. V was shortened by 6 bases and J by 9 bases, with 12 bases between the two germline ends. Germline V gives CDR1 MNHEY, CDR2 SMNVEV (reference sequence). The CDR3 DNA follows: TGTGCCAGCAGCGAGGCAAGAGGTTCACCCCTCCACTTT. Protein product: CASSEARGSPLHF.

J is TRBJ2-7 and V is TRBV5-1, with 9 bases lining up with TRBD1. The CDR3 consists of 14 residues. The germline V gene has CDR1 SGHRS and CDR2 YFSETQ. V shed 4 bases, J shed 4 bases, and the junction held 6 bases outside the gene matches. The CDR3 spells CASSPQGAGYEQYF. The CDR3 nucleotides read TGCGCCAGCAGCCCACAGGGGGCTGGTTACGAGCAGTACTTC.

This chain uses TRBV7-3 with TRBJ1-6; no definite D call. The germline gives CDR1 SGHTA, CDR2 FQGTGA. The CDR3 runs to 15 residues. V lost 5 bases and J 10 bases, leaving 18 bases between the germline ends. The CDR3 DNA sequence: TGTGCCAGCAGCCGTCGGGGAGGGAGAGCATCACCCCTCCACTTT. Encoded protein: CASSRRGGRASPLHF.

The rearrangement uses TRBV11-3 and TRBJ2-5, with D possibly matching TRBD2 (6 bases). Germline V CDR1 and CDR2: SGHNT, YENEEA. Trimming removed 4 bases from V and 0 bases from J, with 18 bases in between. CDR3 size: 17 residues. CDR3 DNA sequence: TGTGCCAGCAGCTCGGGGCGGGGAACCGGCTACCAAGAGACCCAGTACTTC. It is translated as CASSSGRGTGYQETQYF.

This rearrangement joins TRBV5-1 to TRBJ2-1; TRBD2 matches at 10 bases. The CDR3 is 16 amino acids. Germline V CDR1 and CDR2: SGHRS, YFSETQ. V dropped 4 bases and J dropped 5; count of bases not matched to a gene: 9. CDR3 coding DNA: TGCGCCAGCAGCCGCCCCCCGGGACTAGCGAACAATGAGCAGTTCTTC. Its protein product is CASSRPPGLANNEQFF.

This sequence joins TRBV7-2 and TRBJ2-5, with TRBD1 matching over 8 bases. The J segment lost 2 bases and the V segment lost 6 bases, leaving 11 bases of the junction unmatched. The CDR3 totals 16 residues. The germline V gene encodes CDR1 SGHTA and CDR2 FQGNSA. The CDR3 loop reads CASSQPGQGSQETQYF. The CDR3 nucleotides read TGTGCCAGCAGTCAACCCGGACAGGGATCACAAGAGACCCAGTACTTC.

This chain uses TRBV14 with TRBJ1-2; 7 bases fit TRBD1. The V segment lost 4 bases and the J segment 4 bases; nucleotides outside the gene matches: 9. CDR3 length equals 15 residues. The germline V gene encodes CDR1 SGHDN and CDR2 FVKESK. The CDR3 DNA reads TGTGCCAGCAGCCCGTGGGACAGTTCGATCTATGGCTACACCTTC. Its translation is CASSPWDSSIYGYTF.

The rearrangement joins TRBV12-5 to TRBJ2-2; 7 bases align to TRBD1. CDR1 LGHNT and CDR2 FRNRAP come from the germline V gene. Trimming removed 6 bases from V and 5 bases from J; junction bases left unmatched: 9. The CDR3 is 15 amino acids. CDR3 nucleotides: TGTGCTAGTGGACTTACCGGGACAGTGACCGGGGAGCTGTTTTTT. Residues: CASGLTGTVTGELFF.

The genes are TRBV4-3 and TRBJ1-2; no reliable D call. Deletions cut 0 bases from V and 5 bases from J, with 4 bases between. The germline CDR1 and CDR2 sequences are LGHNA and YSLEER. This CDR3 spans 12 amino acids. DNA of the CDR3: TGCGCCAGCAGCCAAGACGGGTATGGCTACACCTTC. It translates to CASSQDGYGYTF.

The rearrangement uses TRBV7-3 and TRBJ2-7; possibly TRBD1 for D (5 bases). In germline, CDR1 is SGHTA, CDR2 FQGTGA. This CDR3 has 14 amino acids. Between the trimmed V and J ends, which lost 6 bases and 0 bases, there was a span of 12 bases. The CDR3 region is CASSITGSSYEQYF. CDR3 DNA sequence: TGTGCCAGCAGTATTACAGGTAGCTCCTACGAGCAGTACTTC.

This clone came up once. The chain joins TRBV28 to TRBJ2-7; 13 bases are shared with TRBD2. The CDR3 sequence is 15 residues long. V was clipped by 4 bases and J by 6 bases; unmatched bases: 6. Germline CDR1 reads MDHEN; CDR2 reads SYDVKM. This CDR3 reads CASSYTSGGAGEQYF. The CDR3 DNA reads as TGTGCCAGCAGTTATACTAGCGGGGGGGCGGGCGAGCAGTACTTC.

This clone was counted a few times. V usage is TRBV9 and J usage is TRBJ2-1, with 8 bases lining up with TRBD2. CDR1 SGDLS and CDR2 YYNGEE come from the germline V gene. V was clipped by 1 base and J by 6 bases; unmatched bases: 6. The CDR3 has 15 amino acids. The DNA of the CDR3 is TGTGCCAGCAGCGTAACGGGAGGGCCGGGCAATGAGCAGTTCTTC. It is translated as CASSVTGGPGNEQFF.

The chain employs TRBV7-9 and TRBJ1-5; D is possibly TRBD1 (6 bases). Looked up from germline, CDR1 is SEHNR and CDR2 is FQNEAQ (reference sequence). V was cut by 1 base and J by 7 bases, with 8 bases left in between. This CDR3 contains 13 residues. For the CDR3, the DNA is TGTGCCAGCAGCTTAGAGGGGGACCAGCCCCAGCATTTT. It is translated as CASSLEGDQPQHF.

This clone was seen only once. V and J are TRBV12-3 or TRBV12-4 and TRBJ2-7; D remains unclear. V lost 5 bases, J lost 2 bases, and 7 bases lay in between. The CDR3 runs to 12 residues. CDR3 residues: CASSRGPYEQYF. DNA for the CDR3: TGTGCCAGCAGTCGCGGCCCCTACGAGCAGTACTTC.

V usage is TRBV11-2 and J usage is TRBJ2-3; 7 bases fit TRBD2. Germline lookup yields CDR1 SGHAT and CDR2 FQNNGV. Trimming removed 5 bases from V and 0 bases from J; junction bases left unmatched: 8. This CDR3 contains 16 residues. This chain's CDR3 is CASSTPTSRSTDTQYF. The CDR3 DNA sequence: TGTGCCAGCAGCACCCCGACTAGCCGGAGCACAGATACGCAGTATTTT.

This chain uses TRBV7-9 with TRBJ2-7; 10 nucleotides match TRBD1. This CDR3 spans 15 amino acids. Trimming at V came to 5 bases and at J to 6 bases, leaving 10 bases not matched to a gene. Per germline, CDR1 SEHNR and CDR2 FQNEAQ (reference sequence). The CDR3 DNA follows: TGTGCCAGCAGCGACCGGGACAGGGGTTTGAGCGAGCAGTACTTC. This translates into CASSDRDRGLSEQYF.